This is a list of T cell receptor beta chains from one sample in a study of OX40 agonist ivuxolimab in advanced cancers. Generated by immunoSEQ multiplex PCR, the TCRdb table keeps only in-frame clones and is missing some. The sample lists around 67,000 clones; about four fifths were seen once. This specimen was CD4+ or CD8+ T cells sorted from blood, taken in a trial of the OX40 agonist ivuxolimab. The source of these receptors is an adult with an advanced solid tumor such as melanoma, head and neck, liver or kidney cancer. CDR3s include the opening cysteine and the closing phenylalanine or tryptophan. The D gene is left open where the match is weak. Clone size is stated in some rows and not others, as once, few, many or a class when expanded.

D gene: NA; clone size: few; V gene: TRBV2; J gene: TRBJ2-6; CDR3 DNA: TGTGCCAGCAGTATCCAGGGGCCTGGGGCCAACGTCCTGACTTTC; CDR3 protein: CASSIQGPGANVLTF
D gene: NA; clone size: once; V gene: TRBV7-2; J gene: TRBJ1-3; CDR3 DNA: TGTGCCAGCAGCCGAGTCCCGGGTACCTCTGGAAACACCATATATTTT; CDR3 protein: CASSRVPGTSGNTIYF
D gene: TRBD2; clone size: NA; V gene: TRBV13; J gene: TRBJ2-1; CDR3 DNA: TGTGCCAGCAGCTTAGGCCCCTCGGGACTAGCTGGGTATGAGCAGTTCTTC; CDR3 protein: CASSLGPSGLAGYEQFF
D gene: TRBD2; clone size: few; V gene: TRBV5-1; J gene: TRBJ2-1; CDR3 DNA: TGCGCCAGCAGATCGGGGGGGCCATTCGATGAGCAGTTCTTC; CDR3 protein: CASRSGGPFDEQFF
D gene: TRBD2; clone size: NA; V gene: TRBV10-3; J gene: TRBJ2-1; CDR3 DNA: TGTGCCATCAGTGATATAGCGGGGGGGCCTGGCAATGAGCAGTTCTTC; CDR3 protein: CAISDIAGGPGNEQFF
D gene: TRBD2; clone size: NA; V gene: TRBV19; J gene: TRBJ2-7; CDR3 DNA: TGTGCCAGTCGCCGTAGCGGGGGTTACGAGCAGTACTTC; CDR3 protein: CASRRSGGYEQYF
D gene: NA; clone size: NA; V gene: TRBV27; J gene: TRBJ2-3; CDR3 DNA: TGTGCCAGCGGCAGGGACAGCACAGATACGCAGTATTTT; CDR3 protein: CASGRDSTDTQYF
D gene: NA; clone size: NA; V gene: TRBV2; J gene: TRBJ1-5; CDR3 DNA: TGTGCCAGCAACTCCGGGTTTAGCAATCAGCCCCAGCATTTT; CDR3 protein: CASNSGFSNQPQHF
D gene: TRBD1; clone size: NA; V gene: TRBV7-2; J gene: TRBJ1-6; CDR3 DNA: TGTGCCAGCAGCCCCACTGGACAGGGTGGAGATTCACCCCTCCACTTT; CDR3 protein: CASSPTGQGGDSPLHF
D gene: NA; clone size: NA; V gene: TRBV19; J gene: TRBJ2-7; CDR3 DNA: TGTGCCAGTAGCCGCACGGACTCCAATTCCTACGAGCAGTACTTC; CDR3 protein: CASSRTDSNSYEQYF
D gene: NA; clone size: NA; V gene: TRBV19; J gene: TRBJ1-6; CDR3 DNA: TGTGCCAGTGAAAAGTCGTCGTCCTATAATTCACCCCTCCACTTT; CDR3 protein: CASEKSSSYNSPLHF
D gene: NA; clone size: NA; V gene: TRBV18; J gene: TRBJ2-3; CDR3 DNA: TGTGCCAGCTCATCGGGCGTAGGAGATACGCAGTATTTT; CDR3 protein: CASSSGVGDTQYF
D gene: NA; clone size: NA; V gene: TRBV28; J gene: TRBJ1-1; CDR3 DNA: TGTGCCAGCATAAGTAGAGTGAACACTGAAGCTTTCTTT; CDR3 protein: CASISRVNTEAFF
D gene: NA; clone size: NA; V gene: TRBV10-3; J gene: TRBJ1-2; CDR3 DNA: TGTGCCATCAGTGATAACAGAGGGGATGGCTACACCTTC; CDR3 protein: CAISDNRGDGYTF
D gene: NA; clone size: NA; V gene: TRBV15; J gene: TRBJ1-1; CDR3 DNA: TGTGCCACCAGCAGGGACCAGATGGGCACTGAAGCTTTCTTT; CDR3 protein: CATSRDQMGTEAFF
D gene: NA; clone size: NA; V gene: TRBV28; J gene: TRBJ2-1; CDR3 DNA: TGTGCCAGCAGTTTGACAGGAGGGAAGTTCTTC; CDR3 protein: CASSLTGGKFF
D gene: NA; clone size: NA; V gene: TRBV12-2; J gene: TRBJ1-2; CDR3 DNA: TGTGCAAGTCAGCCGCCTGGAACCCGAAACTATGGCTACACCTTC; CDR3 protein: CASQPPGTRNYGYTF
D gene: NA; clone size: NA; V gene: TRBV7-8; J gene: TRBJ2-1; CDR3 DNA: TGTGCCAGCAGCTTGTATCCCCAGGGAGTGAAGGATGAGCAGTTCTTC; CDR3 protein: CASSLYPQGVKDEQFF
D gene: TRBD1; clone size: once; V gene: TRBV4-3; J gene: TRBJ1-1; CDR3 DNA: TGCGCCAGCAGCCAAGATCTAAGGGACAGACCCTGGGCTTTCTTT; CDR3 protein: CASSQDLRDRPWAFF
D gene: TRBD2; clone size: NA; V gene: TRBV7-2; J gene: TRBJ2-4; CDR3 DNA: TGTGCCAGCAGCTTACTAGCGGGGGGTCCGATAGCCAAAAACATTCAGTACTTC; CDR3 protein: CASSLLAGGPIAKNIQYF
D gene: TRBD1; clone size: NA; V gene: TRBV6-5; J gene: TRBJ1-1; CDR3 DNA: TGTGCCGGAACGAGACAGGGCTCCTCTGAAGCTTTCTTT; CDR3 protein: CAGTRQGSSEAFF
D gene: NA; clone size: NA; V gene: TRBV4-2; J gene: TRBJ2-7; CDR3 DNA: TGTGCCAGCAGCCAAGACAACGCAGGGACCTACGAGCAGTACTTC; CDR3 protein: CASSQDNAGTYEQYF
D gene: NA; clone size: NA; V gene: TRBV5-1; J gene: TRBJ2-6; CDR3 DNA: TGCGCCAGCAGCCCGACTCAGGGGGGAGGTTCTGGGGCCAACGTCCTGACTTTC; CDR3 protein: CASSPTQGGGSGANVLTF
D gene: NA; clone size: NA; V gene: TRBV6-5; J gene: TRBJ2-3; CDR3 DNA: TGTGCCAGCAGCGCCGGGGGCTCGAGGGCAGATACGCAGTATTTT; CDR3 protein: CASSAGGSRADTQYF
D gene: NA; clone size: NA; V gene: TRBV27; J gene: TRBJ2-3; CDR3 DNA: TGTGCCAGCAGTTTTCAGTGGAGTGCAGATACGCAGTATTTT; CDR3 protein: CASSFQWSADTQYF
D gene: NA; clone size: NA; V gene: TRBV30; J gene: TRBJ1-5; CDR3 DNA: TGTGCCTGGAGTGTAATAGGTAACAATCAGCCCCAGCATTTT; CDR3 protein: CAWSVIGNNQPQHF
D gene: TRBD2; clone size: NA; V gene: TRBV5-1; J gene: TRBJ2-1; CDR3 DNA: TGCGCCAGCAGCTTGGGACTAGCGGGGGAGCAGTTCTTC; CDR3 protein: CASSLGLAGEQFF
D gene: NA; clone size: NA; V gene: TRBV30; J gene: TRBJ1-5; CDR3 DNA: TGTGCCTGGAGTGTTACAACAGGGAGTCAGCCCCAGCATTTT; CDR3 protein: CAWSVTTGSQPQHF
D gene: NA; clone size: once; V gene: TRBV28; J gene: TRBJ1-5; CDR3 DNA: TGTGCCAGCAGCCGCCTTGGGTCCCAGCATTTT; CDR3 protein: CASSRLGSQHF
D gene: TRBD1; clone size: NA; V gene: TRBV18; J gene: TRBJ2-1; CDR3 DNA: TGTGCCAGCTCACCTAGGGACAGGGGCTACAATGAGCAGTTCTTC; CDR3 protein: CASSPRDRGYNEQFF
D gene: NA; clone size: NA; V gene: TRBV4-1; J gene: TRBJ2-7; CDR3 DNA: TGCGCCAGCAGCCAAGACTCAGGCCTCCCCTCCTACGAGCAGTACTTC; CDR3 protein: CASSQDSGLPSYEQYF